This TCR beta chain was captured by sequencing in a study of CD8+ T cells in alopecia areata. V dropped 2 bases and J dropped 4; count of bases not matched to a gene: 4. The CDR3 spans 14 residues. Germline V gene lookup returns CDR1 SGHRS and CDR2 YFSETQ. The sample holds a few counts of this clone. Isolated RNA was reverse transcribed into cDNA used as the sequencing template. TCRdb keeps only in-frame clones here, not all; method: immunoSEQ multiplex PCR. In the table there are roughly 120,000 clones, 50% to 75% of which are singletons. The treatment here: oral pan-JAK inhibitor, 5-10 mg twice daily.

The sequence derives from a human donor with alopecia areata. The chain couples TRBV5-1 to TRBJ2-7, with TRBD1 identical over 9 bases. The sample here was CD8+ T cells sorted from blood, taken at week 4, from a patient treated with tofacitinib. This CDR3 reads CASSFPGQGYEQYF. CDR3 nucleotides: TGCGCCAGCAGCTTTCCGGGACAGGGTTACGAGCAGTACTTC.